The 18 T cell receptor beta chains given below trace back to one sample, sequenced in a study of cytomegalovirus exposure and HLA in healthy donors. 60 Vbeta and 13 Jbeta primers were used in PCR. Produced via immunoSEQ multiplex PCR; TCRdb's table is partial and in-frame only. The sample lists about 160,000 clones; 60% to 85% were seen once. The specimen was PBMCs. Receptor source: a woman in her 50s in good health and CMV-seropositive.

CDR3 nucleotide sequence: TGTGCCAGCAGCTTGCGGGACCCACACTCTGGAAACACCATATATTTT. It encodes CASSLRDPHSGNTIYF. The chain combines TRBV11-3 with TRBJ1-3; tentative D call: TRBD1 (5 bases). Germline V gives CDR1 SGHNT, CDR2 YENEEA. This CDR3 is built from 16 residues. V was trimmed by 3 bases and J by 0 bases, leaving 12 bases between them.

This clone was observed a few times. J is TRBJ1-1 and V is TRBV9; TRBD1 matches 7 bases. Trimming cost V 3 bases and J 2 bases; bases outside gene matches: 10. Germline V CDR1 and CDR2: SGDLS, YYNGEE. The CDR3 covers 16 residues. The CDR3 bases are TGTGCCAGCAGCGGACGGACAGGCGTTGCCAACACTGAAGCTTTCTTT. It specifies CASSGRTGVANTEAFF. Drawing the rest from reference TRBV9 and TRBJ1-1, the complete variable domain is DSGVTQTPKHLITATGQRVTLRCSPRSGDLSVYWYQQSLDQGLQFLIQYYNGEERAKGNILERFSAQQFPDLHSELNLSSLELGDSALYFCASSGRTGVANTEAFFGQGTRLTVV.

The chain has TRBV4-1 and TRBJ1-6; TRBD1 matches 8 bases. Germline-derived CDR1 and CDR2 are MGHRA and YSYEKL. Unmatched junction bases numbered 5, after V lost 4 bases and J lost 0 bases. The CDR3 is 17 amino acids. The CDR3 coding sequence is TGCGCCAGCAGCCTTGGCCAGGGGGCCTCCTATAATTCACCCCTCCACTTT. Translating it yields CASSLGQGASYNSPLHF.

DNA of the CDR3: TGTGCCAGCTCACCACCGGGAGCCCGACGTCCCACTGAAGCTTTCTTT. Translating it yields CASSPPGARRPTEAFF. V and J are TRBV18 and TRBJ1-1; D gene ambiguous. V was clipped by 0 bases and J by 4 bases, with 15 bases between them. Germline lookup yields CDR1 KGHSH and CDR2 LQKENI. The CDR3 contains 16 residues. Filled out from reference TRBV18 and TRBJ1-1, the complete variable domain reads NAGVMQNPRHLVRRRGQEARLRCSPMKGHSHVYWYRQLPEEGLKFMVYLQKENIIDESGMPKERFSAEFPKEGPSILRIQQVVRGDSAAYFCASSPPGARRPTEAFFGQGTRLTVV.

This sequence joins TRBV30 and TRBJ1-1; D ambiguous. The CDR3 length is 12 residues. The germline V gene encodes CDR1 GTSNPN and CDR2 SVGIG (reference sequence). V was clipped by 0 bases and J by 11 bases, with 13 bases between them. CDR3 loop: CAWSVREGGAFF. CDR3 coding DNA: TGTGCCTGGAGTGTACGGGAGGGAGGGGCTTTCTTT.

The chain employs TRBV27 and TRBJ1-5; D not certain. V lost 0 bases, J lost 2 bases, and 8 bases lay in between. This CDR3 is 15 amino acids long. Germline lookup yields CDR1 MNHEY and CDR2 SMNVEV (reference sequence). CDR3 sequence (DNA): TGTGCCAGCAGTTTATCTGGGCAGGGCAATCAGCCCCAGCATTTT. It encodes CASSLSGQGNQPQHF.

A few counts support this clone. V gene TRBV30 combines with J gene TRBJ1-1; 11 bases match TRBD1. Germline V lookup: CDR1 GTSNPN, CDR2 SVGIG (reference sequence). The V segment lost 3 bases and the J segment 4 bases; nucleotides outside the gene matches: 7. The CDR3 totals 15 residues. This chain's CDR3 is CAWSHGQGASTEAFF. DNA for the CDR3: TGTGCCTGGAGCCACGGACAGGGGGCAAGCACTGAAGCTTTCTTT.

This clone showed up just a few times. The V and J genes are TRBV7-9 and TRBJ2-1, with TRBD2 matching over 11 bases. Trimming took 4 bases from V and 10 from J; bases not matched to a gene: 12. Germline CDR1 and CDR2: SEHNR and FQNEAQ (reference sequence). The CDR3 sequence is 16 residues long. The CDR3 sequence is CASSSSIAGGPWEQFF. The DNA for the CDR3 is TGTGCCAGCAGCTCCAGTATAGCGGGGGGGCCCTGGGAGCAGTTCTTC.

The rearrangement links TRBV5-6 to TRBJ2-7; tentatively, D is TRBD1 (5 bases). The V and J ends lost 0 bases and 5 bases respectively, with 6 bases between them. The CDR3 is 12 amino acids. The V gene's germline CDR1 is SGHDT and CDR2 YYEEEE. DNA of the CDR3: TGTGCCAGCAGCTTGGACAGGAACGAGCAGTACTTC. The encoded protein is CASSLDRNEQYF.

This clone was seen just once. This chain joins TRBV2 and TRBJ1-6, with 8 bases aligning to TRBD1. CDR1 and CDR2 from the germline V gene are SNHLY and FYNNEI. This CDR3 region has 16 residues. V was clipped by 10 bases and J by 10 bases; unmatched bases: 18. CDR3 coding DNA: TGTGCCACCAGGGCAGGGGGCAGAGCGTATGGATCACCCCTCCACTTT. This gives the protein CATRAGGRAYGSPLHF.

V and J are TRBV7-7 and TRBJ2-3, with 11 bases fitting TRBD1. Unmatched junction bases numbered 5, after V lost 5 bases and J lost 7 bases. Per the germline V gene, CDR1 is SSHAT and CDR2 is FNYEAQ (reference sequence). The CDR3 is 14 residues long. CDR3 bases: TGTGCCAGCAGCCCCGGGACAGGGGGAAATACGCAGTATTTT. It translates to CASSPGTGGNTQYF.

This clone appeared a few times. CDR3 residues: CASSQRSPGGDTGELFF. Written as DNA, the CDR3 is TGTGCCAGCTCACAAAGATCCCCCGGGGGGGACACCGGGGAGCTGTTTTTT. The V gene is TRBV18, the J gene TRBJ2-2; TRBD2 agrees at 8 bases. CDR3 size: 17 residues. V trimming: 4 bases; J trimming: 3 bases; junction bases outside the gene matches: 10. CDR1 KGHSH and CDR2 LQKENI come from the germline V gene.

This clone was observed once. The chain combines TRBV5-1 with TRBJ2-2; 8 bases align to TRBD2. This CDR3 region has 16 residues. V shed 2 bases and J 2 bases; nucleotides not matched to a gene: 5. CDR1 is SGHRS, CDR2 YFSETQ, per germline. The CDR3 spells CASSFGGGLNTGELFF. The CDR3 nucleotides are TGCGCCAGCAGCTTCGGGGGGGGACTAAACACCGGGGAGCTGTTTTTT.

This chain links TRBV12-5 with TRBJ2-7, with D perhaps matching TRBD2 (6 bases). Germline lookup yields CDR1 LGHNT and CDR2 FRNRAP. The CDR3 has 10 residues. V was pared by 2 bases and J by 13 bases, with 9 bases between. CDR3 in amino acids: CASGLREVYF. CDR3 in DNA: TGTGCTAGTGGTTTGAGGGAGGTATACTTC.

The V gene is TRBV7-9, the J gene TRBJ2-1; TRBD2 agrees at 8 bases. This CDR3 comprises 15 residues. V shed 7 bases and J 8 bases; nucleotides not matched to a gene: 13. Germline assignment: CDR1 SEHNR and CDR2 FQNEAQ (reference sequence). In DNA, the CDR3 is TGTGCCAGCATGGCGGGGGCGGGGGGCTGGGATGAGCAGTTCTTC. Translation: CASMAGAGGWDEQFF. Full variable domain (missing parts from reference TRBV7-9 and TRBJ2-1): DTGVSQNPRHKITKRGQNVTFRCDPISEHNRLYWYRQTLGQGPEFLTYFQNEAQLEKSRLLSDRFSAERPKGSFSTLEIQRTEQGDSAMYLCASMAGAGGWDEQFFGPGTRLTVL.

This clone has a handful of counts. The chain recombines TRBV9 with TRBJ2-5, with D unclear. TRBJ2-7 matches the DNA end more closely, so the J call is doubtful. This CDR3 contains 14 residues. Germline V gives CDR1 SGDLS, CDR2 YYNGEE. CDR3 in amino acids: CASSVEPAIHEQYF. The CDR3 nucleotides read TGTGCCAGCAGCGTAGAACCCGCAATCCACGAGCAGTACTTC.

The DNA of the CDR3 is TGCGCCAGCAGTCCCGCACCCTCGACAGGGAGGGAGACCCAGTACTTC. This encodes CASSPAPSTGRETQYF. V usage is TRBV5-1 and J usage is TRBJ2-5; D possibly corresponds to TRBD1 (7 bases). This CDR3 is built from 16 residues. CDR1 and CDR2 from the germline V gene are SGHRS and YFSETQ. Between the trimmed V and J ends, which lost 5 bases and 5 bases, there was a span of 22 bases.

The chain has TRBV5-6 and TRBJ2-5, with 14 bases identical to TRBD2. The DNA end is more similar to TRBJ2-7, so the J call may be wrong. This CDR3 is 16 amino acids long. Germline CDR1 SGHDT, CDR2 YYEEEE. CDR3 nucleotides: TGTGCCAGCAGCGGCCTGACTAGCGGGGGGGCCTACGAGCAGTACTTC. Translation: CASSGLTSGGAYEQYF.